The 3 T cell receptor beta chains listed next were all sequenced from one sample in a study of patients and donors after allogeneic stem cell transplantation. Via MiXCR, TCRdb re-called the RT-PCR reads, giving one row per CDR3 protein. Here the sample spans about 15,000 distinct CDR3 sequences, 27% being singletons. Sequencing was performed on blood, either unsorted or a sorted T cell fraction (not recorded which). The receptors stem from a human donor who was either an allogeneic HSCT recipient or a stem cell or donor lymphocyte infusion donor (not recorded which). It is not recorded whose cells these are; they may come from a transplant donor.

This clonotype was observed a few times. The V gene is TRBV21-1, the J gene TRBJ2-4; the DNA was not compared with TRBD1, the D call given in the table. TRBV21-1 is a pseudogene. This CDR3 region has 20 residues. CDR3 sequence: CASNTGLGGCPLEAKNIQYF. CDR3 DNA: TGTGCCAGCAACACGGGTCTCGGGGGATGCCCTTTAGAGGCCAAAAACATTCAGTACTTC.

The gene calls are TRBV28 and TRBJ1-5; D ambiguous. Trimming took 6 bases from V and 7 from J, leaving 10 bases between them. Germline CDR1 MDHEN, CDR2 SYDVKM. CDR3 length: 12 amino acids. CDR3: CASRSPYQPQHF. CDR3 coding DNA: TGTGCCAGCAGGTCCCCGTACCAGCCCCAGCATTTT.

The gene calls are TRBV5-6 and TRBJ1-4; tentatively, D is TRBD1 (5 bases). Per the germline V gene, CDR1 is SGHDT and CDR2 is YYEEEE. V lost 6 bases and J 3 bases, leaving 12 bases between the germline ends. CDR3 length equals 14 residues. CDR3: CASTRQFSNEKLFF. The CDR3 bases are TGTGCCAGCACAAGACAGTTTTCTAATGAAAAACTGTTTTTT. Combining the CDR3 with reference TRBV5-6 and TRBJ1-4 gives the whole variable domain DAGVTQSPTHLIKTRGQQVTLRCSPKSGHDTVSWYQQALGQGPQFIFQYYEEEERQRGNFPDRFSGHQFPNYSSELNVNALLLGDSALYLCASTRQFSNEKLFFGSGTQLSVL.